This is a list of T cell receptor beta chains from one sample in a study of PD-1 blockade in mismatch repair-deficient tumors. Measured with immunoSEQ multiplex PCR; TCRdb has only the in-frame clones, and not every one. This table holds roughly 80,000 clones, approximately 81% found once. The specimen comprised peripheral blood, sampled 12 weeks after starting pembrolizumab. The receptor set was obtained from an adult with mismatch repair-deficient cancer. The CDR3 runs from the conserved cysteine through the conserved F or W. The order of the fields is CDR3 length, J gene, clone size, D gene, V gene, CDR3 protein, CDR3 DNA. A D gene is named only where the DNA matches it firmly. Clone size is shown for a subset of rows, as once, few, many or a class of expanded clone.

12	TRBJ1-2	NA	TRBD1	TRBV5-4	CASSPGGGGYTF	TGTGCCAGCAGTCCAGGGGGAGGCGGCTACACCTTC
14	TRBJ2-7	NA	TRBD2	TRBV9	CASSAGTSGSEQYF	TGTGCCAGCAGCGCAGGGACTAGCGGGAGCGAGCAGTACTTC
14	TRBJ1-1	NA	NA	TRBV5-5	CASRPLSLNTEAFF	TGTGCCAGCCGGCCACTGAGTTTGAACACTGAAGCTTTCTTT
20	TRBJ1-2	NA	TRBD1	TRBV5-5	CASSLSPGTGGAGFNYGYTF	TGTGCCAGCAGCTTAAGCCCCGGGACAGGGGGCGCGGGGTTTAACTATGGCTACACCTTC
12	TRBJ2-1	NA	NA	TRBV5-6	CASSSLWGGQFF	TGTGCCAGCAGCTCACTATGGGGAGGGCAGTTCTTC
13	TRBJ1-1	NA	NA	TRBV6-1	CASSLWKHYEAFF	TGTGCCAGCAGTTTATGGAAACATTATGAAGCTTTCTTT
19	TRBJ1-5	NA	NA	TRBV21-1	CASSKESGLGYRSNQPQHF	TGTGCCAGCAGCAAGGAATCGGGTCTAGGGTATCGGAGCAATCAGCCCCAGCATTTT
12	TRBJ1-4	NA	NA	TRBV7-9	CASSYEGVELFF	TGTGCCAGCAGCTACGAAGGGGTAGAACTGTTTTTT
13	TRBJ2-3	NA	NA	TRBV9	CASSVGSTDTQYF	TGTGCCAGCAGCGTAGGCAGCACAGATACGCAGTATTTT
16	TRBJ2-3	NA	TRBD1	TRBV18	CASSTTGVRGTDTQYF	TGTGCCAGCTCAACTACAGGGGTTAGAGGCACAGATACGCAGTATTTT
19	TRBJ2-6	NA	NA	TRBV12-5	CASGLVLLALTSGANVLTF	TGTGCTAGTGGTTTGGTACTCCTAGCGCTGACCTCTGGGGCCAACGTCCTGACTTTC
15	TRBJ2-2	NA	TRBD2	TRBV19	CASRTSGRVSGELFF	TGTGCCAGCCGGACTAGCGGGAGGGTATCCGGGGAGCTGTTTTTT
12	TRBJ2-2	NA	NA	TRBV2	CASNGGTGELFF	TGTGCCAGCAACGGGGGCACCGGGGAGCTGTTTTTT
13	TRBJ2-7	NA	TRBD2	TRBV6-1	CASLAGSSYEQYF	TGTGCCAGTCTAGCGGGGTCCTCCTACGAGCAGTACTTC
17	TRBJ1-5	NA	NA	TRBV15	CATSRVGSARRNQPQHF	TGTGCCACCAGCAGAGTGGGTTCAGCTCGGCGCAATCAGCCCCAGCATTTT
13	TRBJ1-2	NA	NA	TRBV29-1	CSVIGSGNYGYTF	TGCAGCGTTATAGGAAGCGGTAACTATGGCTACACCTTC
16	TRBJ1-2	NA	NA	TRBV12-1	CASSPPRQKANYGYTF	TGTGCCAGCAGCCCACCCCGACAGAAAGCTAACTATGGCTACACCTTC
14	TRBJ2-1	few	TRBD1	TRBV6-6	CASSYGQGSNEQFF	TGTGCCAGCAGTTACGGACAGGGTTCAAATGAGCAGTTCTTC
17	TRBJ2-1	NA	TRBD2	TRBV4-3	CASSQDPSGRPYNEQFF	TGCGCCAGCAGCCAAGATCCTAGCGGGAGGCCCTACAATGAGCAGTTCTTC
14	TRBJ2-7	NA	NA	TRBV9	CASSQDQGGNEQYF	TGTGCCAGCAGCCAAGACCAGGGTGGAAACGAGCAGTACTTC
15	TRBJ2-3	once	TRBD2	TRBV7-3	CASSSKRGRTDTQYF	TGTGCCAGCAGCTCAAAGCGGGGCCGCACAGATACGCAGTATTTT
19	TRBJ2-3	NA	TRBD1	TRBV5-6	CASSLVSGTGGESTDTQYF	TGTGCCAGCAGCTTGGTATCCGGGACAGGGGGAGAGAGCACAGATACGCAGTATTTT
15	TRBJ2-7	NA	TRBD2	TRBV11-2	CASSLGSAGGGEQYF	TGTGCCAGCAGCTTAGGAAGTGCGGGAGGGGGCGAGCAGTACTTC
14	TRBJ2-5	NA	TRBD2	TRBV5-1	CASSASGVQETQYF	TGCGCCAGCAGCGCCAGCGGGGTCCAAGAGACCCAGTACTTC
12	TRBJ1-2	NA	NA	TRBV2	CASSEQRYGYTF	TGTGCCAGCAGTGAACAGAGGTATGGCTACACCTTC